These 13 T cell receptor beta chains were all obtained from the same sample, sequenced in a study of vaccination and CD4 T cells after COVID-19. The Oncomine TCR Beta short-read assay generated sequence data from the DNA of cultured CD4+ T cells. MiXCR, applied by TCRdb to the PCR reads, yields one record per CDR3 protein. The repertoire consists of approximately 15,000 distinct CDR3 sequences, with around three fifths occurring once and the leading ten covering 15% to 20%. No antigen is known for these receptors. Treatment given: approximately 9-day PBMC culture with coronavirus spike peptide pools or control peptides (ViraFEST assay). The material sequenced was CD4+ T cells from blood, cultured in vitro. All receptors come from a human donor who had recovered from COVID-19.

V gene TRBV29-1 combines with J gene TRBJ1-1; no firm D call. The CDR3 length is 12 residues. Between the trimmed V and J ends, which lost 2 bases and 3 bases, there was a span of 7 bases. CDR1 and CDR2 (germline): SQVTM, ANQGSEA. For the CDR3, the DNA is TGCAGCGTTGAACCTGGGTACACTGAAGCTTTCTTT. Protein product: CSVEPGYTEAFF. Full variable domain (remainder filled in from reference TRBV29-1 and TRBJ1-1): SAVISQKPSRDICQRGTSLTIQCQVDSQVTMMFWYRQQPGQSLTLIATANQGSEATYESGFVIDKFPISRPNLTFSTLTVSNMSPEDSSIYLCSVEPGYTEAFFGQGTRLTVV.

This clonotype was counted only a few times. The genes are TRBV12-3 or TRBV12-4 and TRBJ1-3; the D is unclear. The CDR3 is made up of 14 amino acids. V lost 2 bases and J lost 0, with 5 bases in between. This CDR3 reads CASSLWGSGNTIYF. CDR3 bases: TGTGCCAGCAGTTTATGGGGCTCTGGAAACACCATATATTTT.

This clonotype occurred a few times. The rearrangement uses TRBV20-1 and TRBJ2-1, with D perhaps assigned TRBD1 or TRBD2 (5 bases each). The CDR3 sequence is 14 residues long. Trimming cost V 3 bases and J 4 bases, with 13 bases left between them. The germline CDR1 and CDR2 sequences are DFQATT and SNEGSKA (reference sequence). Here the CDR3 reads CSASGAERYNEQFF. CDR3 nucleotide sequence: TGCAGTGCTAGCGGGGCGGAACGATACAATGAGCAGTTCTTC.

This clonotype has only a few counts. The chain is built from TRBV2 and TRBJ2-5; no reliable D call. The CDR3 length is 14 residues. The germline V and J ends were trimmed by 4 bases and 4 bases, with 13 bases remaining between them. CDR1 is SNHLY and CDR2 is FYNNEI in the germline V gene. The CDR3 DNA sequence: TGTGCCAGCAGTGGGGTCACTAAGAGAGAGACCCAGTACTTC. This sequence encodes CASSGVTKRETQYF.

The chain recombines TRBV7-9 with TRBJ2-5, with D perhaps TRBD1 (5 bases). V was clipped by 1 base and J by 5 bases, with 8 bases between them. This CDR3 comprises 13 residues. CDR1 is SEHNR, CDR2 FQNEAQ, per germline (reference sequence). The CDR3 nucleotides read TGTGCCAGCAGCTTAGGACAGTTCGAGACCCAGTACTTC. It yields the protein CASSLGQFETQYF.

The chain combines TRBV10-1 with TRBJ2-2; TRBD2 agrees at 9 bases. Germline CDR1 is WNHNN and CDR2 is SYGVQD (reference sequence). After removal of 6 bases from V and 0 bases from J, the junction contained 5 bases not matched to a gene. The CDR3 contains 16 residues. The CDR3 bases are TGCGCCAGCAGCTTGACTAGCGGCGCGAACACCGGGGAGCTGTTTTTT. This encodes CASSLTSGANTGELFF.

This chain joins TRBV24-1 and TRBJ2-2; 7 bases line up with TRBD1. This CDR3 contains 16 residues. The germline V gene encodes CDR1 KGHDR and CDR2 SFDVKD. V was pared by 5 bases and J by 2 bases, with 7 bases of the junction left unmatched. The CDR3 bases are TGTGCCACCAGTGGAGGTCGGGACAGCAACACCGGGGAGCTGTTTTTT. Translating gives CATSGGRDSNTGELFF.

This clonotype showed up just a few times. J is TRBJ2-1 and V is TRBV5-1; 8 nucleotides align to TRBD1. Germline values: CDR1 SGHRS, CDR2 YFSETQ. Germline trimming cut 6 bases from V and 2 bases from J; bases unmatched to any gene: 7. CDR3 length: 15 amino acids. This chain's CDR3 is CASNAGGQAYNEQFF. In nucleotides, the CDR3 is TGCGCCAGCAACGCAGGGGGCCAGGCCTACAATGAGCAGTTCTTC.

This clonotype was picked up a small number of times. This rearrangement joins TRBV20-1 to TRBJ1-2; a possible D gene is TRBD1 (6 bases). There are 14 residues in the CDR3. Trimming took off 6 bases at V and 7 bases at J, with 21 bases between the two ends. The V gene's germline CDR1 is DFQATT and CDR2 SNEGSKA (reference sequence). In DNA form, the CDR3 reads TGCAGTGCGGCCCCCGGCGCACAGGGCCGTGGCTACACCTTC. Translating it yields CSAAPGAQGRGYTF.

The rearrangement joins TRBV15 to TRBJ2-6, with a weak D call TRBD1 (5 bases). The CDR3 has 15 amino acids. The germline gives CDR1 LNHNV, CDR2 YYDKDF (reference sequence). V dropped 1 base and J dropped 1 base, with 5 bases sitting between them. CDR3 nucleotides: TGTGCCACCAGCAGAGGACAGTCTGGGGCCAACGTCCTGACTTTC. It translates to CATSRGQSGANVLTF. Variable domain in full (rest from reference TRBV15 and TRBJ2-6): DAMVIQNPRYQVTQFGKPVTLSCSQTLNHNVMYWYQQKSSQAPKLLFHYYDKDFNNEADTPDNFQSRRPNTSFCFLDIRSPGLGDTAMYLCATSRGQSGANVLTFGAGSRLTVL.

This chain uses TRBV20-1 with TRBJ1-6; D uncertain. The germline CDR1 and CDR2 sequences are DFQATT and SNEGSKA (reference sequence). The CDR3 runs 13 residues. V gave up 6 bases and J gave up 9 bases, with 15 bases separating them. In nucleotides, the CDR3 is TGCAGTGCCAACACCGGACGGGGTTCACCCCTCCACTTT. Amino acids: CSANTGRGSPLHF.

The chain recombines TRBV6-5 with TRBJ2-1; D remains ambiguous. CDR1 MNHEY and CDR2 SVGAGI come from the germline V gene. The germline V and J ends were trimmed by 2 bases and 5 bases, with 10 bases remaining between them. The CDR3 sequence is 14 residues long. The CDR3 sequence: CASSYRGRHNEQFF. The CDR3 nucleotides are TGTGCCAGCAGTTACCGTGGACGCCACAATGAGCAGTTCTTC.

This chain links TRBV4-1 with TRBJ1-5; 10 bases map to TRBD1. V was clipped by 8 bases and J by 4 bases; unmatched bases: 2. The CDR3 runs 13 residues. Germline V lookup: CDR1 MGHRA, CDR2 YSYEKL. CDR3 DNA: TGCGCCAGCGGGGGACAGGGGAATCAGCCCCAGCATTTT. Protein sequence: CASGGQGNQPQHF.